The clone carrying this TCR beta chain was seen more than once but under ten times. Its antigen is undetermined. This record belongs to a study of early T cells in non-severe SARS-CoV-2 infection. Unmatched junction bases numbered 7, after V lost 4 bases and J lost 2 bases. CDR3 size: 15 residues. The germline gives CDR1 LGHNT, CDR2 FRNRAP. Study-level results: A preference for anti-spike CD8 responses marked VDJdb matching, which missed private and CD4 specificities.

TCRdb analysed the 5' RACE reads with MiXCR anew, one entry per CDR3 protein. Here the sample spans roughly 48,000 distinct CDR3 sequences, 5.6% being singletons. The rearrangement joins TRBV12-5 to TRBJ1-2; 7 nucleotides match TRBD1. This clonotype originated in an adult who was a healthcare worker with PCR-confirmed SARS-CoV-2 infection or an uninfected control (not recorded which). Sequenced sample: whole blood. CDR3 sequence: CASGYAGQKNYGYTF. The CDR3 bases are TGTGCTAGTGGTTATGCGGGACAGAAAAACTATGGCTACACCTTC.